This entry lists 29 T cell receptor beta chains sequenced from one sample in a study of T cell responses to AZD1222 COVID-19 vaccine. Profiled with immunoSEQ multiplex PCR; TCRdb holds only in-frame clones, not every one. The data show 120,000 or so clones, 90% seen once. Sequencing was performed on peripheral blood, taken on day 0 of AZD1222 vaccination. Receptors were obtained from an adult in good health.

The rearrangement links TRBV5-4 to TRBJ2-7; D unclear. Germline V lookup: CDR1 SGHNT, CDR2 YYREEE (reference sequence). V was clipped by 4 bases and J by 9 bases, with 20 bases between them. CDR3 length equals 14 residues. The CDR3 DNA reads as TGTGCCAGCAGCCTAGGAAGGCAAGTCAACGGGCAGTACTTC. Encoded protein: CASSLGRQVNGQYF.

This clone was detected only a few times. V usage is TRBV7-8 and J usage is TRBJ2-7; unclear D gene. V lost 5 bases, J lost 5 bases, and 19 bases lay in between. The CDR3 covers 15 residues. The germline CDR1 and CDR2 sequences are SGHVS and FQNEAQ. The DNA of the CDR3 is TGTGCCAGCAGCACACTCCCGAGAGGTTCCCACGAGCAGTACTTC. As protein: CASSTLPRGSHEQYF.

The chain recombines TRBV28 with TRBJ1-3; TRBD1 aligns across 7 bases. Germline lookup yields CDR1 MDHEN and CDR2 SYDVKM. The CDR3 has 16 amino acids. The J segment lost 2 bases and the V segment lost 2 bases, leaving 6 bases of the junction unmatched. The CDR3 DNA follows: TGTGCCAGCAGTTTAAATAGGGGGCGAGCTGGAAACACCATATATTTT. This codes for CASSLNRGRAGNTIYF.

V and J are TRBV19 and TRBJ2-1; D remains ambiguous. This CDR3 spans 12 amino acids. CDR1 LNHDA and CDR2 SQIVND come from the germline V gene (reference sequence). Trimming took 2 bases from V and 7 from J, leaving 6 bases between them. The CDR3 sequence: CASSISQNEQFF. The CDR3 DNA sequence: TGTGCCAGTAGTATATCCCAAAATGAGCAGTTCTTC.

The chain has TRBV30 and TRBJ1-1; no firm D call. CDR1 is GTSNPN and CDR2 is SVGIG in the germline V gene (reference sequence). Trimming cost V 4 bases and J 0 bases, with 9 bases left between them. The CDR3 totals 13 residues. CDR3 coding DNA: TGTGCCTGGATCGGACGGATGAACACTGAAGCTTTCTTT. This gives the protein CAWIGRMNTEAFF.

This rearrangement joins TRBV24-1 to TRBJ1-1; a possible D gene is TRBD1 (5 bases). Germline lookup yields CDR1 KGHDR and CDR2 SFDVKD. The CDR3 is 15 residues long. Trimming cost V 3 bases and J 1 base, with 11 bases left between them. The CDR3 DNA follows: TGTGCCACCAGTGATGCATCTCAGGGGAACACTGAAGCTTTCTTT. Amino acids: CATSDASQGNTEAFF.

The chain joins TRBV19 to TRBJ1-2; D unresolved. The CDR3 totals 15 residues. The germline V gene encodes CDR1 LNHDA and CDR2 SQIVND (reference sequence). V was cut by 6 bases and J by 2 bases, with 16 bases left in between. The DNA for the CDR3 is TGTGCCAGTAGAGATCGACGTTTCCCGAACTATGGCTACACCTTC. Amino acids: CASRDRRFPNYGYTF.

This clone was seen a single time. The CDR3 coding sequence is TGCGCCAGCCAAATCAGGACTAGCGGAACCACCGGGGAGCTGTTTTTT. This encodes CASQIRTSGTTGELFF. The rearrangement joins TRBV5-1 to TRBJ2-2, with 10 bases aligning to TRBD2. This CDR3 is built from 16 residues. J lost 4 bases, V lost 7 bases, and 10 bases had no gene match. Looked up from germline, CDR1 is SGHRS and CDR2 is YFSETQ.

The chain combines TRBV4-1 with TRBJ2-7; D ambiguous. V was cut by 5 bases and J by 0 bases, with 11 bases left in between. Germline CDR1 and CDR2: MGHRA and YSYEKL. This CDR3 has 14 amino acids. This chain's CDR3 is CASSFIGSSYEQYF. The CDR3 nucleotides read TGCGCCAGCAGCTTTATTGGAAGCTCCTACGAGCAGTACTTC.

This chain connects TRBV6-5 to TRBJ2-7, with TRBD2 identical over 7 bases. After removal of 5 bases from V and 6 bases from J, the junction contained 13 bases not matched to a gene. Germline V gene lookup returns CDR1 MNHEY and CDR2 SVGAGI. The CDR3 runs to 15 residues. CDR3 sequence: CASSPTGGGRGEQYF. CDR3 nucleotides: TGTGCCAGCAGTCCCACTGGGGGAGGGAGGGGCGAGCAGTACTTC.

This clone was recorded only once. V gene TRBV28 combines with J gene TRBJ2-3; possibly TRBD1 or TRBD2 for D (5 bases each). V was pared by 7 bases and J by 3 bases, with 20 bases between. Germline CDR1 and CDR2: MDHEN and SYDVKM. CDR3 length: 16 amino acids. This CDR3 reads CASTPHGAGGTDTQYF. DNA of the CDR3: TGTGCCAGCACCCCACATGGGGCGGGTGGGACAGATACGCAGTATTTT. The entire variable domain, with the rest obtained from reference TRBV28 and TRBJ2-3, is as follows: DVKVTQSSRYLVKRTGEKVFLECVQDMDHENMFWYRQDPGLGLRLIYFSYDVKMKEKGDIPEGYSVSREKKERFSLILESASTNQTSMYLCASTPHGAGGTDTQYFGPGTRLTVL.

The chain combines TRBV4-1 with TRBJ1-5, with 10 bases matching TRBD1. The CDR3 totals 17 residues. Germline CDR1 is MGHRA and CDR2 is YSYEKL. With V trimmed by 2 bases and J by 5 bases, 9 bases remained unmatched. CDR3 sequence: CASSQRAGTGDHQPQHF. The CDR3 DNA sequence: TGCGCCAGCAGCCAAAGAGCCGGGACAGGGGATCATCAGCCCCAGCATTTT.

The chain has TRBV30 and TRBJ2-7, with D unresolved. V was cut by 3 bases and J by 2 bases, with 8 bases left in between. This CDR3 is 12 amino acids long. The germline V gene has CDR1 GTSNPN and CDR2 SVGIG (reference sequence). CDR3 bases: TGTGCCTGGAGCCCGCAAACCTACGAGCAGTACTTC. The encoded protein is CAWSPQTYEQYF.

The V and J genes are TRBV7-9 and TRBJ1-5, with D tentatively TRBD1 (5 bases). The CDR3 has 17 residues. V was shortened by 5 bases and J by 3 bases, with 20 bases between the two germline ends. CDR1 is SEHNR and CDR2 is FQNEAQ in the germline V gene (reference sequence). CDR3 sequence reads: CASSVDGTQRNNQPQHF. The CDR3 region has the DNA TGTGCCAGCAGCGTGGACGGGACCCAGAGGAACAATCAGCCCCAGCATTTT.

This chain links TRBV5-1 with TRBJ1-3, with 8 nucleotides matching TRBD1. Germline V gene data show CDR1 as SGHRS and CDR2 as YFSETQ. The trim removed 4 bases at V and 4 bases at J, leaving 10 bases unmatched. The CDR3 length is 16 residues. CDR3 DNA: TGCGCCAGCAGCCTCGGACAGGGAGGAATAGGAAACACCATATATTTT. Protein: CASSLGQGGIGNTIYF.

This rearrangement joins TRBV11-2 to TRBJ2-7, with 7 bases that match TRBD2. Germline V gene data show CDR1 as SGHAT and CDR2 as FQNNGV. CDR3 length equals 15 residues. V gave up 5 bases and J gave up 2 bases; unmatched junction bases: 9. DNA of the CDR3: TGTGCCAGCAGCCGGGTCGCGGGAGTCACCTACGAGCAGTACTTC. It encodes CASSRVAGVTYEQYF.

This chain connects TRBV24-1 to TRBJ2-7, with 10 bases matching TRBD2. In germline, CDR1 is KGHDR, CDR2 SFDVKD. The CDR3 contains 14 residues. Unmatched junction bases numbered 6, after V lost 9 bases and J lost 2 bases. The CDR3 reads CATALAGVPYEQYF. The CDR3 bases are TGTGCCACCGCCCTAGCGGGAGTGCCCTACGAGCAGTACTTC.

This clone was observed a single time. The gene calls are TRBV30 and TRBJ1-1, with D unresolved. Germline V lookup: CDR1 GTSNPN, CDR2 SVGIG (reference sequence). CDR3 length: 11 residues. V was trimmed by 4 bases and J by 0 bases, leaving 3 bases between them. The DNA for the CDR3 is TGTGCCTGGATTCTGAACACTGAAGCTTTCTTT. It encodes CAWILNTEAFF. The whole variable domain, remainder taken from reference TRBV30 and TRBJ1-1, is SQTIHQWPATLVQPVGSPLSLECTVEGTSNPNLYWYRQAAGRGLQLLFYSVGIGQISSEVPQNLSASRPQDRQFILSSKKLLLSDSGFYLCAWILNTEAFFGQGTRLTVV.

J is TRBJ1-3 and V is TRBV7-9; D is unresolved. The germline gives CDR1 SEHNR, CDR2 FQNEAQ (reference sequence). V was cut by 4 bases and J by 7 bases, with 14 bases left in between. This CDR3 region has 14 residues. The CDR3 loop reads CASSSSRLRNTIYF. CDR3 DNA: TGTGCCAGCAGCTCCTCCAGGTTACGGAACACCATATATTTT.

This chain uses TRBV3-1 (or the pseudogene TRBV3-2) with TRBJ2-3, with D possibly TRBD2 on 6 matching bases. V was clipped by 5 bases and J by 0 bases, with 9 bases between them. CDR1 is LGHDT, CDR2 YNNKEL, per germline (reference sequence). The CDR3 sequence is 14 residues long. The CDR3 sequence: CASSVGTSTDTQYF. The CDR3 DNA sequence: TGTGCCAGCAGCGTTGGGACTAGCACAGATACGCAGTATTTT.

The V gene is TRBV28, the J gene TRBJ2-1, with 9 bases fitting TRBD1. This CDR3 contains 15 residues. Germline V CDR1 and CDR2: MDHEN, SYDVKM. Trimming took 3 bases from V and 8 from J; bases not matched to a gene: 8. The CDR3 spells CASSFVGQGGDEQFF. Here the CDR3 DNA reads TGTGCCAGCAGTTTTGTGGGACAGGGTGGAGATGAGCAGTTCTTC.

CDR3 residues: CASSMTGASYEQYF. In nucleotides, the CDR3 is TGTGCCAGTAGTATGACAGGGGCATCCTACGAGCAGTACTTC. The chain links TRBV19 to TRBJ2-7, with 8 bases aligning to TRBD1. The V gene's germline CDR1 is LNHDA and CDR2 SQIVND (reference sequence). This CDR3 region has 14 residues. The trim removed 3 bases at V and 1 base at J, leaving 2 bases unmatched.

J is TRBJ1-5 and V is TRBV21-1. TRBV21-1 is noted as a pseudogene. This CDR3 region has 20 residues. CDR3 nucleotide sequence: TGTGCCAGCAGCACGAAAAAAACGGGACGGACCCTGGTGGGGAATCAGCCCCAGCATTTT. The encoded protein is CASSTKKTGRTLVGNQPQHF.

The genes are TRBV3-1 (or the pseudogene TRBV3-2) and TRBJ1-1; D call uncertain. The germline V gene encodes CDR1 LGHDT and CDR2 YNNKEL (reference sequence). This CDR3 has 15 residues. V lost 4 bases, J lost 1 base, and 13 bases lay in between. DNA for the CDR3: TGTGCCAGCAGCCCGTTGAGGGCGGGGAACACTGAAGCTTTCTTT. This sequence encodes CASSPLRAGNTEAFF.

CDR3 sequence: CASRLDRAVYNEQFF. The CDR3 nucleotides read TGTGCCAGTAGGCTCGACAGGGCCGTATACAATGAGCAGTTCTTC. The chain is built from TRBV19 and TRBJ2-1, with 7 positions matching TRBD1. In germline, CDR1 is LNHDA, CDR2 SQIVND (reference sequence). CDR3 length: 15 amino acids. The J segment lost 4 bases and the V segment lost 6 bases, leaving 9 bases of the junction unmatched.

The chain has TRBV7-6 and TRBJ2-1; D could derive from TRBD1 or TRBD2 (5 bases each). This CDR3 region has 14 residues. Germline V gene data show CDR1 as SGHVS and CDR2 as FNYEAQ. Trimming cost V 1 base and J 9 bases, with 13 bases left between them. As DNA, the CDR3 is TGTGCCAGCAGCTTAGGGGGGATAGAGAGTGAGCAGTTCTTC. Translated: CASSLGGIESEQFF.

DNA for the CDR3: TGTGCCAGCAGTGAAGCGGGAGACAGGTACTACGAGCAGTACTTC. Translation gives CASSEAGDRYYEQYF. This chain links TRBV2 with TRBJ2-7; possible D gene TRBD1, 6 bases. Germline V gives CDR1 SNHLY, CDR2 FYNNEI. V was shortened by 0 bases and J by 3 bases, with 12 bases between the two germline ends. The CDR3 extends over 15 amino acids. Full variable domain (outside the CDR3, taken from reference TRBV2 and TRBJ2-7): EPEVTQTPSHQVTQMGQEVILRCVPISNHLYFYWYRQILGQKVEFLVSFYNNEISEKSEIFDDQFSVERPDGSNFTLKIRSTKLEDSAMYFCASSEAGDRYYEQYFGPGTRLTVT.

The V and J genes are TRBV5-4 and TRBJ2-7, with 7 positions matching TRBD2. This CDR3 region has 14 residues. V shed 3 bases and J 5 bases; nucleotides not matched to a gene: 8. Germline values: CDR1 SGHNT, CDR2 YYREEE (reference sequence). The CDR3 reads CASSSNSGFDEQYF. The DNA for the CDR3 is TGTGCCAGCAGCTCTAATAGCGGGTTCGACGAGCAGTACTTC.

This chain uses TRBV3-1 (or the pseudogene TRBV3-2) with TRBJ2-7, with 10 positions matching TRBD2. This CDR3 has 15 amino acids. Germline V gene lookup returns CDR1 LGHDT and CDR2 YNNKEL (reference sequence). Trimming took 1 base from V and 4 from J; bases not matched to a gene: 4. The CDR3 DNA is TGTGCCAGCAGCCAAGGCCTAGCGGGAGCGTACGAGCAGTACTTC. It is translated as CASSQGLAGAYEQYF.